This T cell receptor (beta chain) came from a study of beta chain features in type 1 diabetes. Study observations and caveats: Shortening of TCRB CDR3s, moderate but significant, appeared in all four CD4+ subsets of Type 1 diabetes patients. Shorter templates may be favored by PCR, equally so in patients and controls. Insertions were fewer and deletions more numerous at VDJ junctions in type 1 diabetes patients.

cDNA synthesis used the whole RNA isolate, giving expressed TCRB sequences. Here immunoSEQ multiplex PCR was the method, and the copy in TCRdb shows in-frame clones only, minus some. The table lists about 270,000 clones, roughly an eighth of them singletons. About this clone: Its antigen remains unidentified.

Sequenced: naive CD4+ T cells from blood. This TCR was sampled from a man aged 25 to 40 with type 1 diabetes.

This chain's CDR3 is CAISPQQGGFYEQYF. For the CDR3, the DNA is TGTGCCATCAGCCCCCAACAGGGGGGATTCTACGAGCAGTACTTC. This chain connects TRBV10-3 to TRBJ2-7; 8 bases line up with TRBD1. The CDR3 is made up of 15 amino acids. Germline trimming cut 6 bases from V and 3 bases from J; bases unmatched to any gene: 10. Germline V lookup: CDR1 ENHRY, CDR2 SYGVKD.